This T cell receptor delta chain was sequenced for a study of γδ T cells in repeated Plasmodium falciparum infection. Study-wide results and limits: Compared with Australian children, Malian Vdelta2-negative repertoires seemed more clonal, less diverse, less shared.

CDR3 length: 19 residues. The germline gives CDR1 TSWWSYY, CDR2 QGS. Trimming cost V 3 bases and J 0 bases; bases outside gene matches: 11. In this sample, this clone turned up many times. The antigen remains undetermined. Gammadelta T cells were flow-sorted from PBMC into Vgamma9/Vdelta2+ and Vdelta2-negative populations for bulk analysis. TCRdb re-called clones from the multiplex PCR reads using CATT. This sample has over 55,000 delta-chain clones; roughly 1.8% occur once, and the top ten carry around 16%. The rearrangement links TRDV1 to TRDJ1, with 12 positions matching TRDD3. The receptor comes from a pool of human donors (malaria-infected and uninfected, not separated). Input material: gamma-delta T cells from blood. DNA of the CDR3: TGTGCTCTTGGGGACCGCGACTGGGGGATACCCAGAAACACCGATAAACTCATCTTT. It translates to CALGDRDWGIPRNTDKLIF.